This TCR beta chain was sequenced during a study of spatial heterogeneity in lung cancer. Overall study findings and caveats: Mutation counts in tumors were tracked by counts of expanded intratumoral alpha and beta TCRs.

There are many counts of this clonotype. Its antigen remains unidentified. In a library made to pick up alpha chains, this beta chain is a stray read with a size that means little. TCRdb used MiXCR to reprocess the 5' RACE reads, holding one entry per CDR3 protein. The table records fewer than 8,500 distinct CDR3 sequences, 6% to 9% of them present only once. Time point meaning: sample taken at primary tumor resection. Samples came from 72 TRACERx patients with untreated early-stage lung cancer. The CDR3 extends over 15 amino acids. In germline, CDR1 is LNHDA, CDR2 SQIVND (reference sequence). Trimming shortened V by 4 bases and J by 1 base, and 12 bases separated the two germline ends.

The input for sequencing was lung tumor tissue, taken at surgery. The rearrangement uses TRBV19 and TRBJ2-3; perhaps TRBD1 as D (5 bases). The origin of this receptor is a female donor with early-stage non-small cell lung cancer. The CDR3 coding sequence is TGTGCCAGTAGTACTGGGGCCCTTCGCACAGATACGCAGTATTTT. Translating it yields CASSTGALRTDTQYF.